Sequencing of this T cell receptor beta chain was carried out in a study of T-cell memory formation after mild COVID-19. Each CDR3 protein is one row after TCRdb ran MiXCR on the 5' RACE reads. The sample records 550,000 to 600,000 distinct CDR3 sequences, about 20% being singletons. This CDR3 region has 14 residues. CDR1 and CDR2 (germline): MNHNS, SASEGT. Trimming took 0 bases from V and 4 from J, leaving 9 bases between them. The rearrangement joins TRBV6-1 to TRBJ1-2; the D is unclear. Sample: PBMCs or a T cell subset sorted from them (not recorded which). This clonotype was obtained from an adult woman who had mild COVID-19 (a few samples of this study predate the infection). Cell type and time point are not known. The CDR3 nucleotides read TGTGCCAGCAGTGAAGCTACCGCGATCTATGGCTACACCTTC. It codes for CASSEATAIYGYTF.